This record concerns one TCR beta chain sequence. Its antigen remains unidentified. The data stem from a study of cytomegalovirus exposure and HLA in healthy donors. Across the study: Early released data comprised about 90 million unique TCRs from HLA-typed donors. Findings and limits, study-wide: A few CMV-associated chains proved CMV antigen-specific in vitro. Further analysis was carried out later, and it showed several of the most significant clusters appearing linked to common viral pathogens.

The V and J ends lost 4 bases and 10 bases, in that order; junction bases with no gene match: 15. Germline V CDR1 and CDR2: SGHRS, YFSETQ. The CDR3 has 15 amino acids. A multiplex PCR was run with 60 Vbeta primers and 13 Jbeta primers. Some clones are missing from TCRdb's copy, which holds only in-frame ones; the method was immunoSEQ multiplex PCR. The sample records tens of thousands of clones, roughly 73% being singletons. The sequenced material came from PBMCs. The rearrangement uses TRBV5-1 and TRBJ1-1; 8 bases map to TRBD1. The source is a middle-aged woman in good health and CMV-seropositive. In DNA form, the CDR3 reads TGCGCCAGCAGCGCCCAGGGTATTGGACAGGGCGGAGCTTTCTTT. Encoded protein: CASSAQGIGQGGAFF.